Listed below are T cell receptor beta chains from one sample, sequenced in a study of blood T cell repertoires in COVID-19. Generated by immunoSEQ multiplex PCR, the TCRdb table keeps only in-frame clones and is missing some. The sample carries 60,000 to 85,000 clones, over 65% recorded once. The sample was peripheral blood. The source of these receptors is a human donor with acute or convalescent COVID-19. The donor label of this sample is uncertain. Each CDR3 is given with its conserved first and last residue. A D gene is named only where the DNA matches it firmly. Some rows mark clone size as missing; the rest say once, few, many or name a class of expanded clone.

V gene	clone size	D gene	J gene	CDR3 protein	CDR3 DNA
TRBV12-1	NA	NA	TRBJ1-3	CASKNNYTIYF	TGTGCCAGCAAAAACAATTACACCATATATTTT
TRBV7-9	NA	TRBD2	TRBJ2-3	CASSLGTSGGWTQYF	TGTGCCAGCAGCTTAGGAACTAGCGGGGGTTGGACGCAGTATTTT
TRBV3-1/TRBV3-2	few	NA	TRBJ2-1	CASSRDAGIEQFF	TGTGCCAGCAGCCGAGATGCGGGGATTGAGCAGTTCTTC
TRBV10-3	NA	TRBD2	TRBJ2-7	CAISESGSGRALTEQYF	TGTGCCATCAGTGAGTCGGGCAGCGGGAGGGCCTTGACCGAGCAGTACTTC
TRBV12-5	NA	NA	TRBJ2-3	CASGLSRTDTQYF	TGTGCTAGTGGTTTGTCTAGGACAGATACGCAGTATTTT
TRBV18	NA	TRBD1	TRBJ1-5	CASSPGTDSNQPQHF	TGTGCCAGCTCCCCCGGGACAGATAGCAATCAGCCCCAGCATTTT
TRBV3-1/TRBV3-2	NA	NA	TRBJ2-5	CASSPNPGVDNQETQYF	TGTGCCAGCAGTCCGAACCCGGGAGTGGACAACCAAGAGACCCAGTACTTC
TRBV5-1	NA	NA	TRBJ2-5	CASSLTGLVRTQYF	TGCGCCAGCAGCTTGACAGGGCTCGTACGGACCCAGTACTTC
TRBV7-6	NA	TRBD1	TRBJ1-1	CASSSSIGTGAMNTEAFF	TGTGCCAGCAGCTCATCCATCGGGACAGGGGCGATGAACACTGAAGCTTTCTTT
TRBV5-1	NA	TRBD2	TRBJ2-1	CASSPGSSGAGVEQFF	TGCGCCAGCAGCCCTGGGTCTAGCGGGGCGGGGGTTGAGCAGTTCTTC
TRBV28	NA	NA	TRBJ1-2	CASNLQTVNYGYTF	TGTGCCAGCAACCTACAGACAGTGAACTATGGCTACACCTTC
TRBV28	NA	TRBD1	TRBJ1-5	CASTINRGIQPQHF	TGTGCCAGCACCATAAACAGGGGAATTCAGCCCCAGCATTTT
TRBV5-1	few	NA	TRBJ2-7	CASSFLSTGYEQYF	TGCGCCAGCAGCTTCCTCTCGACTGGATACGAGCAGTACTTC
TRBV19	NA	TRBD1	TRBJ2-7	CANRTGSRYEQYF	TGTGCCAACAGGACAGGGTCTCGGTACGAGCAGTACTTC
TRBV9	NA	NA	TRBJ1-3	CASSVRDSGNTIYF	TGTGCCAGCAGCGTTCGGGATTCTGGAAACACCATATATTTT
TRBV11-2	NA	TRBD1	TRBJ2-1	CASSLPGTGHNEQFF	TGTGCCAGCAGCCTCCCCGGGACAGGGCACAATGAGCAGTTCTTC
TRBV5-1	few	TRBD2	TRBJ2-1	CASREGRGLAGGLEEQFF	TGCGCCAGCAGGGAGGGTCGTGGACTAGCGGGGGGGCTAGAAGAGCAGTTCTTC
TRBV19	NA	NA	TRBJ1-6	CASSISEASSYNSPLHF	TGTGCCAGTAGTATCAGTGAGGCTAGCTCCTATAATTCACCCCTCCACTTT
TRBV9	NA	NA	TRBJ2-3	CASSVDRVLTGTQYF	TGTGCCAGCAGCGTAGACAGGGTGCTCACGGGTACGCAGTATTTT
TRBV4-3	NA	NA	TRBJ2-6	CASSQDTGSGSGANVLTF	TGCGCCAGCAGCCAAGATACAGGGAGTGGCTCTGGGGCCAACGTCCTGACTTTC
TRBV5-8	few	NA	TRBJ1-6	CASSPVGEGYNSPLHF	TGTGCCAGCAGCCCGGTCGGTGAGGGCTATAATTCACCCCTCCACTTT
TRBV15	NA	NA	TRBJ2-5	CATSRDQAVVSQYF	TGTGCCACCAGCAGAGATCAAGCGGTGGTCAGCCAGTACTTC
TRBV4-2	NA	NA	TRBJ2-7	CASSQGWGGDSYEQYF	TGTGCCAGCAGCCAGGGATGGGGCGGGGATTCCTACGAGCAGTACTTC
TRBV5-1	NA	TRBD1	TRBJ1-4	CASSPGQGAGTNEKLFF	TGCGCCAGCAGCCCCGGACAGGGGGCTGGAACTAATGAAAAACTGTTTTTT
TRBV23-1	NA	TRBD1	TRBJ1-5	CASRDRVQPQHF	TGCGCCAGCAGGGACAGGGTGCAGCCCCAGCATTTT
TRBV12-3/TRBV12-4	NA	TRBD1	TRBJ1-2	CASGDRTGYTF	TGTGCCAGCGGGGACAGGACGGGCTACACCTTC
TRBV4-3	NA	NA	TRBJ1-5	CASSQRLQGISNQPQHF	TGCGCCAGCAGCCAACGATTACAGGGAATTAGCAATCAGCCCCAGCATTTT
TRBV3-1/TRBV3-2	NA	NA	TRBJ1-3	CASSPARAHSGNTIYF	TGTGCCAGCAGCCCCGCGAGGGCCCACTCTGGAAACACCATATATTTT
TRBV7-9	medium-sized	TRBD1	TRBJ1-2	CASSLVPPGQGF	TGTGCCAGCAGCTTAGTACCCCCGGGACAGGGCTTC
TRBV6-4	NA	TRBD2	TRBJ2-1	CASRGYSGRAPEQFF	TGTGCCAGCAGGGGATATAGCGGGAGGGCCCCCGAGCAGTTCTTC
TRBV7-9	NA	TRBD2	TRBJ2-5	CASSSTSGQETQYF	TGTGCCAGCAGCAGTACTAGCGGCCAAGAGACCCAGTACTTC
TRBV3-1/TRBV3-2	few	NA	TRBJ1-6	CASSLRGPLHF	TGTGCCAGCAGCCTAAGGGGTCCCCTCCACTTT
TRBV9	NA	TRBD1	TRBJ2-3	CASSVVPTGTGPDTQYF	TGTGCCAGCAGCGTAGTCCCAACCGGGACAGGGCCCGATACGCAGTATTTT
TRBV6-2/TRBV6-3	NA	NA	TRBJ2-1	CASSLLGQSNEQFF	TGTGCCAGCAGTTTACTGGGGCAAAGCAATGAGCAGTTCTTC
TRBV5-1	NA	NA	TRBJ2-3	CASSLMVAADTDTQYF	TGCGCCAGCAGCTTGATGGTGGCGGCCGACACAGATACGCAGTATTTT
TRBV10-3	once	TRBD2	TRBJ2-7	CAISERGLAGGPKVYEQYF	TGTGCCATCAGTGAGCGGGGACTAGCGGGAGGGCCCAAAGTTTACGAGCAGTACTTC
TRBV7-8	NA	NA	TRBJ2-3	CASSLLVTDTQYF	TGTGCCAGCAGCTTACTAGTGACAGATACGCAGTATTTT
TRBV5-4	few	NA	TRBJ1-2	CASSRMGGGYTF	TGTGCCAGCAGCAGGATGGGGGGTGGCTACACCTTC
TRBV9	NA	NA	TRBJ2-1	CASSVQGLEYNEQFF	TGTGCCAGCAGCGTACAGGGACTGGAATACAATGAGCAGTTCTTC
TRBV9	NA	TRBD1	TRBJ2-7	CASSVGTGGIDEQYF	TGTGCCAGCAGCGTGGGGACAGGCGGAATCGACGAGCAGTACTTC
TRBV11-2	NA	NA	TRBJ2-2	CASSSSLVGAGELFF	TGTGCCAGCAGCTCTTCCCTAGTCGGTGCCGGGGAGCTGTTTTTT
TRBV7-8	NA	TRBD2	TRBJ2-3	CASSTIAGADTQYF	TGTGCCAGCAGCACCATAGCGGGAGCAGATACGCAGTATTTT